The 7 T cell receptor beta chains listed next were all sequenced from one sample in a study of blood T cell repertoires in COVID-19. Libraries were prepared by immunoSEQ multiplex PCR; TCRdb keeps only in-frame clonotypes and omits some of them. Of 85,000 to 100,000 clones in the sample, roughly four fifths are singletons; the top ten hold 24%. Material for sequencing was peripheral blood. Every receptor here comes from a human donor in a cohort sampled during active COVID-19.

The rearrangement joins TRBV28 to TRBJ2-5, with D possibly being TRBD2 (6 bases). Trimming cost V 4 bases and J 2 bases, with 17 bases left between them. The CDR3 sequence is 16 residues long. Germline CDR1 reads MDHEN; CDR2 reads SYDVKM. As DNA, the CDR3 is TGTGCCAGCAGTTCCCCCGGGACTGGAGAACAAGAGACCCAGTACTTC. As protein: CASSSPGTGEQETQYF.

The CDR3 sequence: CSGRTGGETQYF. CDR3 bases: TGCAGCGGACGAACAGGGGGCGAGACCCAGTACTTC. The chain has TRBV29-1 and TRBJ2-5, with TRBD1 matching over 9 bases. This CDR3 is 12 amino acids long. V lost 7 bases and J lost 5; bases outside the gene matches: 5. CDR1 SQVTM and CDR2 ANQGSEA come from the germline V gene.

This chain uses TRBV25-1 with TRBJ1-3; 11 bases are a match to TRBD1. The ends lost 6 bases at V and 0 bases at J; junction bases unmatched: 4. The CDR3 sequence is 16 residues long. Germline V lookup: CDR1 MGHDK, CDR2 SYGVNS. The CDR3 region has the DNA TGTGCCAGCAGCGGACAGGGGGCTCTCTCTGGAAACACCATATATTTT. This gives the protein CASSGQGALSGNTIYF.

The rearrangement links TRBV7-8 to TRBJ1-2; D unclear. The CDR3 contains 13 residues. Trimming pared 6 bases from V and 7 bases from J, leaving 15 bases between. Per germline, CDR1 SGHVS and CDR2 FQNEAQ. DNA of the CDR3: TGTGCCAGCAGTTTGAGGGTAACCGGTGGCTACACCTTC. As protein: CASSLRVTGGYTF.

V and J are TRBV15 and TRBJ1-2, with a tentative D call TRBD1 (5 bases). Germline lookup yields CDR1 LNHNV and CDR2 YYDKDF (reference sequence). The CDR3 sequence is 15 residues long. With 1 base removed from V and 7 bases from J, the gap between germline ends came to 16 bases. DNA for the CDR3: TGTGCCACCAGCAGAGCCGGGACTGTTGGTTCTGGCTACACCTTC. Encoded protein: CATSRAGTVGSGYTF.

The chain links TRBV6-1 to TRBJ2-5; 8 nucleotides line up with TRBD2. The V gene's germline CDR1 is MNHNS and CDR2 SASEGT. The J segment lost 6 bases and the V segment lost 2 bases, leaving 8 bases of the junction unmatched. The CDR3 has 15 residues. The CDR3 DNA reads TGTGCCAGCAGTGAAAACGGGAGCGGGGGAAAGACCCAGTACTTC. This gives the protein CASSENGSGGKTQYF.

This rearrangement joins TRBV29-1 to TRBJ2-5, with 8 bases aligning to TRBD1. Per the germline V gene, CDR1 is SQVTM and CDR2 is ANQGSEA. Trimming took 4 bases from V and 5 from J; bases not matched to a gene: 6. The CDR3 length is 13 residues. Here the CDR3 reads CSVVRTGRETQYF. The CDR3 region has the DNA TGCAGCGTTGTCCGGACAGGGAGGGAGACCCAGTACTTC.